This T cell receptor (beta chain) was recorded in a study of blood T cells in healthy people across ages. Points from the study as a whole: Per million T cells, the diversity of TCR beta decreased roughly linearly as age advanced. Unsorted PBMC input precluded a conclusive naive versus antigen-experienced comparison. Shifts in expanded clonotypes may have been confounded by donor CMV status, which was unknown.

A second PCR, run for about 6 to 11 cycles, used a sample-barcoded 5' primer plus a J-beta primer mix. Every cDNA molecule bore a tag from a template-switch adaptor containing 12 random nucleotides. TCRdb redid the calling of the 5' RACE reads with MiXCR, one entry per CDR3 protein. Here the sample spans about 1.8 million distinct CDR3 sequences, 49% being singletons. The CDR3 covers 16 residues. Germline CDR1 is SGHTA and CDR2 is FQGNSA. The ends lost 5 bases at V and 9 bases at J; junction bases unmatched: 9. A remark on this clonotype: The antigen remains undetermined.

The V call is TRBV7-2, the J call TRBJ2-1; 14 bases agree with TRBD2. Source material: blood. The source is a woman aged 40 to 55 in good health. The CDR3 sequence: CASSVAPGTSGGEQFF. The DNA of the CDR3 is TGTGCCAGCAGCGTGGCGCCCGGGACTAGCGGGGGTGAGCAGTTCTTC.